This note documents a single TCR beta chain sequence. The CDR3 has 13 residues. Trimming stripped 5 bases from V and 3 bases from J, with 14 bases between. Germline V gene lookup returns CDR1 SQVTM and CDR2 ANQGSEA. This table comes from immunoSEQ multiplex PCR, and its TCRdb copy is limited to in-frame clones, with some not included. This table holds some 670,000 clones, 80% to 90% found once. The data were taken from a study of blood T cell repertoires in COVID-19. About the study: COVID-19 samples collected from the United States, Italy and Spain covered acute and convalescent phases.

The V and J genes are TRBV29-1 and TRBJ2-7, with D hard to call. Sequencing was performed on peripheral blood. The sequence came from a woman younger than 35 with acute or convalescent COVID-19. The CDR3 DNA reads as TGCAGCGTTTCATGGTCAGTTGACTACGAGCAGTACTTC. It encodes CSVSWSVDYEQYF.